The rows below give T cell receptor beta chains drawn from one sample of a study of OX40 agonist ivuxolimab in advanced cancers. Some clones are missing from TCRdb's copy, which holds only in-frame ones; the method was immunoSEQ multiplex PCR. The table has roughly 25,000 clones, over 75% seen once. Sample: CD4+ or CD8+ T cells sorted from blood, taken in a trial of the OX40 agonist ivuxolimab. The receptors shown here come from an adult with an advanced solid tumor such as melanoma, head and neck, liver or kidney cancer. Both conserved end residues are part of each CDR3. Fields, in order: V gene, D gene, J gene, clone size, CDR3 protein, CDR3 DNA. The D gene is left open where the match is weak. The listing skips clone size in some rows; elsewhere it reads once, few, many or a size class.

TRBV5-6	NA	TRBJ1-5	NA	CASSFGPNQPQHF	TGTGCCAGCAGCTTCGGGCCCAATCAGCCCCAGCATTTT
TRBV7-8	TRBD1	TRBJ1-6	NA	CASSWSRDRETTNSPLHF	TGTGCCAGCAGCTGGTCCCGGGACAGGGAAACTACTAATTCACCCCTCCACTTT
TRBV5-1	NA	TRBJ1-6	NA	CASSPGHFGNSPLHF	TGCGCCAGCAGCCCCGGACACTTCGGGAATTCACCCCTCCACTTT
TRBV7-2	NA	TRBJ2-3	NA	CASSLALPATDTQYF	TGTGCCAGCAGCTTAGCGCTGCCCGCGACAGATACGCAGTATTTT
TRBV5-4	NA	TRBJ2-7	NA	CASSFSNYEQYF	TGTGCCAGCAGCTTTTCCAACTACGAGCAGTACTTC
TRBV11-2	NA	TRBJ2-2	NA	CASSLDGWTNTGELFF	TGTGCCAGCAGCTTAGATGGGTGGACCAACACCGGGGAGCTGTTTTTT
TRBV7-3	NA	TRBJ2-3	NA	CASSLYGRTDTQYF	TGTGCCAGCAGCTTGTACGGCCGCACAGATACGCAGTATTTT
TRBV11-2	NA	TRBJ2-1	once	CASSLLNEQFF	TGTGCCAGCAGCCTATTAAATGAGCAGTTCTTC
TRBV30	TRBD1	TRBJ2-2	few	CAWDPGTGRAGELFF	TGTGCCTGGGACCCGGGGACAGGGAGAGCCGGGGAGCTGTTTTTT
TRBV4-1	NA	TRBJ1-2	few	CASSQGPPQVAKFYGYTF	TGCGCCAGCAGCCAAGGGCCCCCACAGGTCGCCAAGTTCTATGGCTACACCTTC
TRBV9	NA	TRBJ1-2	NA	CASSVEAGAYYGYTF	TGTGCCAGCAGCGTAGAGGCAGGGGCATACTATGGCTACACCTTC
TRBV7-3	TRBD1	TRBJ2-5	NA	CASSPGTGEETQYF	TGTGCCAGCAGCCCCGGGACAGGGGAAGAGACCCAGTACTTC
TRBV7-2	TRBD2	TRBJ2-1	NA	CASSSGLAGYNEQFF	TGTGCCAGCAGCTCCGGACTAGCGGGGTACAATGAGCAGTTCTTC
TRBV7-9	TRBD2	TRBJ2-1	NA	CASSAGLAGDNEQFF	TGTGCCAGCAGCGCGGGACTAGCGGGGGACAATGAGCAGTTCTTC
TRBV9	TRBD1	TRBJ1-2	NA	CASSVGDSNIYGYTF	TGTGCCAGCAGCGTAGGGGACAGCAACATTTATGGCTACACCTTC
TRBV6-1	NA	TRBJ2-7	NA	CASSEGPSYEQYF	TGTGCCAGCAGTGAGGGCCCGTCCTACGAGCAGTACTTC
TRBV27	NA	TRBJ2-7	NA	CASSQGGNGVWEQYF	TGTGCCAGCAGTCAAGGCGGAAACGGCGTCTGGGAGCAGTACTTC
TRBV7-2	NA	TRBJ2-3	NA	CASSLVTPDGLSSTDTQYF	TGTGCCAGCAGCTTAGTTACACCCGACGGACTATCTAGCACAGATACGCAGTATTTT
TRBV29-1	NA	TRBJ1-1	NA	CSVEGGTEAFF	TGCAGCGTTGAGGGGGGCACTGAAGCTTTCTTT
TRBV27	NA	TRBJ1-2	NA	CASSLDRSADYGYTF	TGTGCCAGCAGTTTAGATCGGTCGGCTGACTATGGCTACACCTTC
TRBV4-2	TRBD1	TRBJ1-2	NA	CASSHRTGGNYGYTF	TGTGCCAGCAGCCATCGGACAGGGGGAAACTATGGCTACACCTTC
TRBV7-3	NA	TRBJ2-1	NA	CASSLGQTSNNEQFF	TGTGCCAGCAGCTTAGGGCAGACGTCGAACAATGAGCAGTTCTTC
TRBV7-7	NA	TRBJ2-5	NA	CASSLFQKETQYF	TGTGCTAGCAGCTTGTTTCAGAAAGAGACCCAGTACTTC
TRBV6-5	NA	TRBJ1-6	NA	CASSYSYPMDSSPLHF	TGTGCCAGCAGTTACTCTTACCCCATGGATAGTTCACCCCTCCACTTT
TRBV25-1	NA	TRBJ2-1	NA	CASSEPRDEQFF	TGTGCCAGCAGTGAACCCCGTGATGAGCAGTTCTTC
TRBV5-5	NA	TRBJ2-5	NA	CASSSGVGQLVGETQYF	TGTGCCAGCAGCTCCGGGGTAGGACAGCTGGTTGGAGAGACCCAGTACTTC
TRBV9	TRBD2	TRBJ2-5	once	CASSPSPSGLETQYF	TGTGCCAGCAGCCCCTCCCCTAGCGGGTTGGAGACCCAGTACTTC
TRBV27	TRBD1	TRBJ2-7	NA	CASSQTPGQVYEQYF	TGTGCCAGCAGTCAAACCCCGGGACAGGTCTACGAGCAGTACTTC
TRBV7-9	NA	TRBJ2-1	NA	CASSLWAVSSYNEQFF	TGTGCCAGCAGCTTATGGGCGGTGAGCTCCTACAATGAGCAGTTCTTC
TRBV19	TRBD1	TRBJ1-4	NA	CASGRDRTTEKLFF	TGTGCCAGTGGCCGGGACAGGACTACCGAAAAACTGTTTTTT
TRBV2	NA	TRBJ2-7	NA	CASSLTGAGLSYEQYF	TGTGCCAGCAGTTTAACCGGCGCGGGCCTCTCCTACGAGCAGTACTTC
TRBV6-5	NA	TRBJ2-2	NA	CASSSIFTGELFF	TGTGCCAGCAGTTCGATATTCACCGGGGAGCTGTTTTTT